Each of the 11 T cell receptor beta chains below was sequenced from the same sample in a study of regulatory T cells. General study results and limits: Hydrophobic residues at CDR3 positions 6 and 7 were enriched in conventional CD4+ T cells of CD3G-deficient patients.

These TCRs are of unknown antigen specificity. The PCR used 52 TRBV and 13 TRBJ primers. Profiled with immunoSEQ multiplex PCR; TCRdb holds only in-frame clones, not every one. The sample records fewer than 20,000 clones, around 84% being singletons. The specimen sequenced was conventional CD4+ T cells sorted from blood. The receptor set was obtained from a person under 45 with CD3G deficiency.

The chain couples TRBV19 to TRBJ2-1; 9 positions match TRBD1. J gave up 5 bases and V 1 base, and 15 bases lay outside the gene matches. The CDR3 is 19 residues long. In germline, CDR1 is LNHDA, CDR2 SQIVND (reference sequence). The CDR3 spells CASSIVGIRRDRVNNEQFF. CDR3 sequence (DNA): TGTGCCAGTAGTATAGTAGGGATCCGGCGGGACAGGGTAAACAATGAGCAGTTCTTC.

The genes are TRBV7-8 and TRBJ2-7; TRBD1 is a possible D gene (6 bases). V was clipped by 0 bases and J by 5 bases, with 8 bases between them. Germline values: CDR1 SGHVS, CDR2 FQNEAQ. The CDR3 contains 13 residues. CDR3 sequence reads: CASSLAGADEQYF. CDR3 DNA: TGTGCCAGCAGCTTAGCGGGGGCGGACGAGCAGTACTTC.

The chain combines TRBV9 with TRBJ1-1; no definite D call. The germline V gene encodes CDR1 SGDLS and CDR2 YYNGEE. V lost 2 bases and J 1 base, leaving 6 bases between the germline ends. The CDR3 runs to 13 residues. The CDR3 reads CASSVQPNTEAFF. As DNA, the CDR3 is TGTGCCAGCAGCGTTCAGCCGAACACTGAAGCTTTCTTT.

The V and J genes are TRBV6-1 and TRBJ2-7; D is possibly TRBD2 (5 bases). CDR1 MNHNS and CDR2 SASEGT come from the germline V gene. The CDR3 extends over 13 amino acids. Trimming left V 4 bases short and J 6 bases short, with 13 bases between. The CDR3 protein is CASSGEIGSEQYF. In DNA form, the CDR3 reads TGTGCCAGCAGTGGGGAGATCGGAAGCGAGCAGTACTTC.

This clone was found once. This sequence joins TRBV28 and TRBJ1-1; the D is unclear. CDR1 is MDHEN and CDR2 is SYDVKM in the germline V gene. The V gene lost 5 bases and the J gene lost 4 bases, with 14 bases spanning the gap. CDR3 length: 14 amino acids. The chain's CDR3 is CASSPLGRITEAFF. DNA of the CDR3: TGTGCCAGCAGTCCCTTGGGCAGAATCACTGAAGCTTTCTTT.

The V call is TRBV10-3, the J call TRBJ2-3; 9 nucleotides align to TRBD2. CDR1 ENHRY and CDR2 SYGVKD come from the germline V gene. CDR3 size: 14 residues. Unmatched junction bases numbered 7, after V lost 5 bases and J lost 7 bases. DNA for the CDR3: TGTGCCATCAGTCCCCTAGCGGGAATATATACGCAGTATTTT. As protein: CAISPLAGIYTQYF.

This clone was counted between two and nine times. CDR3 loop: CASSDGLRGYTF. The CDR3 DNA reads as TGTGCCAGCAGTGATGGACTCCGTGGCTACACCTTC. The chain links TRBV6-1 to TRBJ1-2; no definite D call. This CDR3 comprises 12 residues. V lost 3 bases to trimming and J lost 7 bases, with 9 bases between them. Per germline, CDR1 MNHNS and CDR2 SASEGT.

J is TRBJ1-1 and V is TRBV11-2, with 9 bases that match TRBD1. The CDR3 loop spans 13 amino acids. V shed 4 bases and J 6 bases; nucleotides not matched to a gene: 3. Germline V gene lookup returns CDR1 SGHAT and CDR2 FQNNGV. CDR3 loop: CASSWTGDAEAFF. CDR3 bases: TGTGCCAGCAGCTGGACAGGGGACGCTGAAGCTTTCTTT.

The CDR3 protein is CASSLRQEAFF. CDR3 coding DNA: TGTGCCAGCAGTTTAAGGCAGGAAGCTTTCTTT. The J gene is TRBJ1-1, the V gene TRBV28; D is unclear. V was pared by 2 bases and J by 8 bases, with 6 bases between. The CDR3 extends over 11 amino acids. Germline values: CDR1 MDHEN, CDR2 SYDVKM. Using reference TRBV28 and TRBJ1-1 for the parts outside the CDR3, the full variable domain is DVKVTQSSRYLVKRTGEKVFLECVQDMDHENMFWYRQDPGLGLRLIYFSYDVKMKEKGDIPEGYSVSREKKERFSLILESASTNQTSMYLCASSLRQEAFFGQGTRLTVV.

This chain connects TRBV19 to TRBJ1-5; 9 bases map to TRBD1. Per the germline V gene, CDR1 is LNHDA and CDR2 is SQIVND (reference sequence). The CDR3 spans 16 residues. With V trimmed by 5 bases and J by 6 bases, 11 bases remained unmatched. CDR3 nucleotides: TGTGCCAGTAGTGCCCGGACAGGGGAGTTGGGTCAGCCCCAGCATTTT. Its protein product is CASSARTGELGQPQHF.

V is TRBV28 and J is TRBJ2-7; D unclear. V was trimmed by 4 bases and J by 6 bases, leaving 7 bases between them. The CDR3 has 11 residues. Germline V gene sequence: CDR1 MDHEN, CDR2 SYDVKM. CDR3 nucleotide sequence: TGTGCCAGCAGTTCTGTCGGCGAGCAGTACTTC. Translating gives CASSSVGEQYF.